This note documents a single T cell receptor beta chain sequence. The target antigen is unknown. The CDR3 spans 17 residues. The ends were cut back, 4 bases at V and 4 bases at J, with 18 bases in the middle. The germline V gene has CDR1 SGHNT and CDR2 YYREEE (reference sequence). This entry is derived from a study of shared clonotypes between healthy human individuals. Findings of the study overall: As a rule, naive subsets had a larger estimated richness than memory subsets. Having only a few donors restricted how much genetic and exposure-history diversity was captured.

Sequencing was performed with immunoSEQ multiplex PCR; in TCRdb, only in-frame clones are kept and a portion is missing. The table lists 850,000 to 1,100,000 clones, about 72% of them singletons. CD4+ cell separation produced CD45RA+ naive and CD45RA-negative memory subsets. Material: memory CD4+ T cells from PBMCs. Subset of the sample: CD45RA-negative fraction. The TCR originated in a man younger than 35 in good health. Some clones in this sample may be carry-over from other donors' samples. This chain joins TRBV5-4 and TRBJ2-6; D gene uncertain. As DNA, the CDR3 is TGTGCCAGCAGCACGGCTCTCAATAGAGCAGGGGCCAACGTCCTGACTTTC. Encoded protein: CASSTALNRAGANVLTF.